The following is a T cell receptor beta chain sequence with its context. Its matching antigen is unknown. Profiling relied on immunoSEQ multiplex PCR, and the TCRdb table lists in-frame clones only, not all of them. In the table there are tens of thousands of clones, approximately 90% of which are singletons. This CDR3 is built from 9 residues. The V gene lost 10 bases and the J gene lost 13 bases, with 14 bases spanning the gap. The germline gives CDR1 MNHEY, CDR2 SMNVEV (reference sequence). This record belongs to a study of T cells in localized non-small cell lung cancer. Study-wide results and caveats: The study found T cell clonality highest in uninvolved adjacent lung, above tumor. Of the top 100 tumor clones, median around 55 were in adjacent lung, about 30 among its top 100.

The receptor was isolated from a man aged 40 to 70 with stage I squamous cell lung carcinoma. Sequenced here: peripheral blood, sampled before any cancer treatment. The chain recombines TRBV27 with TRBJ2-7, with D maybe TRBD2 (5 bases). The CDR3 loop is CATQRVQYF. CDR3 DNA sequence: TGTGCCACCCAGAGGGTTCAATACTTC.